This paragraph reports one T cell receptor beta chain. This clone was detected a few times. Its antigen has not been determined. Base quality data are lacking; no much larger clone is found one base away. The entry originates in a study of OX40 agonist ivuxolimab in advanced cancers. Regarding the research as a whole: Ivuxolimab, which targeted the costimulatory receptor OX40 (CD134), was an agonistic, fully human IgG2 monoclonal antibody. Intravenous ivuxolimab was administered to patients every 2 weeks at six dose levels: 0.01, 0.1, 0.3, 1.5, 3 and 10 mg/kg. Of the approximately 50 dose-escalation patients, hepatocellular carcinoma was present in about 20, melanoma in roughly 15, renal cell carcinoma in 9 and head and neck cancer in 9. In the dose-escalation cohort, 75% to 85% of patients were male, and the mean age was 60 years with a range of roughly 20 to 85. Patients were allowed to have had prior anti-PD-1, anti-PD-L1 or anti-CTLA-4 therapy, and around two fifths of the dose-escalation patients had been treated with checkpoint inhibitors. Partial responses occurred in three dose-escalation patients, of whom one had hepatocellular carcinoma and two had cutaneous melanoma. Peripheral TCRbeta sequencing was intended to test whether TCR sequence diversity was altered and clonal T-cell expansion was caused by ivuxolimab. The paper covers the monotherapy dose-escalation part of the phase I ivuxolimab trial, which included N of about 56 patients.

The investigation overall reported the following: After ivuxolimab, expanded clones were on average more numerous among CD8+ T cells than among CD4+ T cells. Low levels of normalized T-cell clonal expansion were also seen in some nonresponding patients. Clonal expansion of both CD4+ and CD8+ blood T cells was observed from baseline to week 6 at doses 0.1 to 3.0 mg/kg. In the 0.1-3.0 mg/kg groups, partial responders had among the lowest normalized peripheral clonal expansion, particularly in CD8+ T cells. The antigen specificity of the peripheral T cells that underwent clonal expansion was not determined.

Patients with autoimmune disease history or receiving systemic immunosuppression were excluded from the trial. Peripheral blood for TCR sequencing was collected from all dose cohorts at baseline, on cycle 4 day 1, and on cycle 7 day 1. The samples were taken from a phase I, first-in-human, multicenter, open-label dose-escalation trial of ivuxolimab. Adults with locally advanced or metastatic head and neck squamous cell, hepatocellular, melanoma or renal cell carcinoma were enrolled in the trial. CD4+ and CD8+ T cells were sorted separately from peripheral blood before TCR sequencing. Genomic DNA was isolated from the sorted cells so that the TCRbeta CDR3 region could be sequenced. The immunoSEQ Assay was used to sequence the TCRbeta CDR3 regions. TCRdb obtained this table from immuneACCESS and retained in-frame rearrangements with V and J assigned. These tables miss some clones; where compared with another copy, unresolved V genes account for less than half of the shortfall, and the remainder is unexplained. The sample table records tens of thousands of clones; more than 70% of these occur just once. Jointly, the top ten make up less than 0.75% of the sample.

This TCR came from an adult with an advanced solid tumor such as melanoma, head and neck, liver or kidney cancer. The sequences come from CD4+ or CD8+ T cells sorted from blood, collected in a trial of the OX40 agonist ivuxolimab.

The CDR3 reads as follows: CASSYQGPPFAYEQYF. The sequence in DNA is TGTGCCAGCAGTTATCAGGGACCACCCTTTGCCTACGAGCAGTACTTC. Recombination linked TRBV6-5 to TRBJ2-7, with the D call perhaps TRBD1 or TRBD2, as 5 bases match in each case. V is shortened by 3 bases, J by 2 bases, and the region joining them spans 17 bases. There are 16 amino acids in the CDR3, from cysteine to phenylalanine inclusive. The retained sequence is limited to the CDR3, 48 bases, with the frame set at the first base. From the germline V gene, CDR1 is MNHEY and CDR2 is SVGAGI.